These 6 T cell receptor beta chains were all obtained from the same sample, sequenced in a study of blood T cell repertoires in COVID-19. Here immunoSEQ multiplex PCR was the method, and the copy in TCRdb shows in-frame clones only, minus some. The table lists approximately 100,000 clones, roughly two thirds of them singletons, with approximately 5.9% in the top ten. The material sequenced was peripheral blood. These receptors originate from an elderly man with acute or convalescent COVID-19.

This clone was observed a single time. The chain uses TRBV10-3 and TRBJ2-7; 8 bases line up with TRBD2. The length of the CDR3 is 14 residues. Germline assignment: CDR1 ENHRY and CDR2 SYGVKD. V shed 8 bases, J shed 3 bases, and the junction held 9 bases outside the gene matches. CDR3 region: CAIRGGTSSYEQYF. CDR3 in DNA: TGTGCCATCCGGGGGGGGACGAGCAGCTACGAGCAGTACTTC.

The chain recombines TRBV24-1 with TRBJ1-5; weak D call: TRBD1 (6 bases). V was shortened by 5 bases and J by 5 bases, with 9 bases between the two germline ends. CDR3 length: 13 residues. Germline loops: CDR1 KGHDR, CDR2 SFDVKD. CDR3 coding DNA: TGTGCCACCAGTGCGGACAGATATCAGCCCCAGCATTTT. It codes for CATSADRYQPQHF.

This chain uses TRBV10-3 with TRBJ2-1, with 8 nucleotides matching TRBD1. The CDR3 covers 13 residues. Germline CDR1 ENHRY, CDR2 SYGVKD. V shed 6 bases and J 8 bases; nucleotides not matched to a gene: 6. This chain's CDR3 is CAIRDRGGDEQFF. Written as DNA, the CDR3 is TGTGCCATCAGAGACAGGGGCGGCGATGAGCAGTTCTTC.

This clone has only one observation. An end of the junction differs from the germline gene, which may be a read error. This sequence joins TRBV4-3 and TRBJ2-4, with 8 bases fitting TRBD2. The CDR3 is made up of 18 amino acids. Germline-derived CDR1 and CDR2 are LGHNA and YSLEER. CDR3 protein: CARSPGGSGGPAKNIQYF. The CDR3, as DNA: TGCGCCCGCAGCCCGGGGGGGTCGGGGGGACCAGCCAAAAACATTCAGTACTTC.

This chain joins TRBV6-5 and TRBJ2-7; TRBD1 might be the D (5 bases). The CDR3 is made up of 13 amino acids. V was pared by 5 bases and J by 6 bases, with 14 bases between. The V gene's germline CDR1 is MNHEY and CDR2 SVGAGI. The CDR3 bases are TGTGCCAGCAGTCCCCGCAGGGAAGGCGAGCAGTACTTC. Amino acids: CASSPRREGEQYF.

This sequence joins TRBV28 and TRBJ2-5, with 10 bases aligning to TRBD1. CDR3 length equals 17 residues. Unmatched junction bases numbered 14, after V lost 6 bases and J lost 4 bases. From germline, CDR1 is MDHEN and CDR2 SYDVKM. DNA for the CDR3: TGTGCCAGCAGCCCGGGACAGGGGCGTCTGATAATAGAGACCCAGTACTTC. Protein product: CASSPGQGRLIIETQYF.